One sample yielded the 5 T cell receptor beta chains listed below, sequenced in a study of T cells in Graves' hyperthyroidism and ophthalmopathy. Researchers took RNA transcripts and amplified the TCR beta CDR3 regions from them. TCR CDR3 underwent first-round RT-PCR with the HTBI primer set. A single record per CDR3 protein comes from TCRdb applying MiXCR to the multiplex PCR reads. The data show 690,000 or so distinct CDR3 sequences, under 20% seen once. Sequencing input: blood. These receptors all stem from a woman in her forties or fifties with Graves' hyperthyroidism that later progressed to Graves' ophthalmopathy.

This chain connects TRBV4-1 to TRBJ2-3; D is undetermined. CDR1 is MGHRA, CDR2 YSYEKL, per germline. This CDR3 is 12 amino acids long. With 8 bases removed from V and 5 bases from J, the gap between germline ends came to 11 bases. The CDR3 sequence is CASASNLDTQYF. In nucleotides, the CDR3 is TGCGCCAGCGCCTCAAATTTAGATACGCAGTATTTT.

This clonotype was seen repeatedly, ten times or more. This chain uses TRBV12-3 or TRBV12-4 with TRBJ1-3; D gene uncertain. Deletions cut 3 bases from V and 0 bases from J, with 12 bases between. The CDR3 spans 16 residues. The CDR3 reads CASSLSGFPSGNTIYF. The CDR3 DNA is TGTGCCAGCAGTTTGTCCGGCTTTCCCTCTGGAAACACCATATATTTT.

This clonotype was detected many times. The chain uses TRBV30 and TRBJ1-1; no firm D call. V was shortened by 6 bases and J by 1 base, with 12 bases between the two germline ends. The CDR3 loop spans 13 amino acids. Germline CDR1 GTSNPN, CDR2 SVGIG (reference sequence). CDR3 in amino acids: CACAGGPNTEAFF. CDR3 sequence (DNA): TGTGCCTGTGCCGGTGGGCCGAACACTGAAGCTTTCTTT.

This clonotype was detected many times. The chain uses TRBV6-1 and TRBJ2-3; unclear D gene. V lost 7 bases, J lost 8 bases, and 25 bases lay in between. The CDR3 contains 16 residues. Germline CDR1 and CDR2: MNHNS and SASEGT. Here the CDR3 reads CASNAQTASSAVTQYF. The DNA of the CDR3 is TGTGCCAGCAACGCGCAGACCGCTTCCTCGGCGGTTACGCAGTATTTT.

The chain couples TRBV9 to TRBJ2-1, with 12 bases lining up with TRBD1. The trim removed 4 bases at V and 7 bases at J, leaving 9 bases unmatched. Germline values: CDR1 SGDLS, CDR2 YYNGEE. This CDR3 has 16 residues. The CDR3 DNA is TGTGCCAGCAGCTTTTTCCGGGACAGGGGGCTTAATGAGCAGTTCTTC. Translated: CASSFFRDRGLNEQFF.